This record concerns one T cell receptor (beta chain) sequence. What it binds is unknown. The TCRbeta library incorporated unique molecular identifiers. TCRdb redid the calling of the PCR reads with MiXCR, one entry per CDR3 protein. Of just over 950,000 distinct CDR3 sequences in the sample, about 26% were seen once. The data originate from a study of T-cell reconstitution after alpha-beta-depleted transplantation in children. General study findings and limits: Hyperexpanded clones declined; after one year, newly produced T cells mostly supplied diversity. Several hundred expanded graft clones reportedly were the source of alpha-beta T cells about two months after transplant.

The CDR3 has 15 residues. The germline V gene has CDR1 MNHEY and CDR2 SVGAGI. V shed 3 bases and J shed 3 bases, with 15 bases lying between them. The source of this sequence is a boy in the first two years of life who had a stem cell transplant for SCID, so the T cells may come from the graft donor. Material: PBMCs, mostly from graft donor cells, obtained 360 days after TCRalphabeta/CD19-depleted stem cell transplant. V gene TRBV6-5 combines with J gene TRBJ2-7; D perhaps matches TRBD2 (6 bases). The CDR3 reads CASSYSRGRIYEQYF. The CDR3 bases are TGTGCCAGCAGTTATTCCCGGGGGAGGATCTACGAGCAGTACTTC.